This T cell receptor (beta chain) was obtained from a study of blood T cell repertoires in COVID-19. About the research overall: PBMCs, B-cell-depleted T cells, or T cells provided the cDNA or gDNA that made up the material.

The protocol was immunoSEQ multiplex PCR, while the TCRdb copy is restricted to in-frame clones and leaves out a portion. The sample includes hundreds of thousands of clones, 85% of them seen just once. This CDR3 comprises 15 residues. V was pared by 4 bases and J by 1 base, with 11 bases between. Germline V gene lookup returns CDR1 ENHRY and CDR2 SYGVKD. The genes are TRBV10-3 and TRBJ1-5; D is undetermined. Sequences were obtained from PBMCs or T cells enriched from blood (not recorded which). This clonotype was obtained from a woman aged 45-60 years who had recovered from COVID-19. The CDR3 sequence: CAISGLAESNQPQHF. DNA for the CDR3: TGTGCCATCAGTGGACTGGCTGAAAGCAATCAGCCCCAGCATTTT.